This T cell receptor (beta chain) was captured by sequencing in a study of blood T cell repertoires in COVID-19. Germline V gene lookup returns CDR1 SEHNR and CDR2 FQNEAQ (reference sequence). V trimming: 6 bases; J trimming: 0 bases; junction bases outside the gene matches: 6. The CDR3 spans 15 residues. The repertoire was sequenced with immunoSEQ multiplex PCR; TCRdb's copy has only in-frame clones and lacks some. Here the sample spans approximately 340,000 clones, around 83% being singletons. The TCR comes from a man aged 25 to 45 with active or convalescent COVID-19. V is TRBV7-9 and J is TRBJ2-3, with TRBD2 matching over 7 bases. Sequencing was carried out using peripheral blood. CDR3 DNA sequence: TGTGCCAGCAGGGGAAGCGGGGCTAGCACAGATACGCAGTATTTT. Translation: CASRGSGASTDTQYF.